One sample yielded the 12 T cell receptor beta chains listed below, sequenced in a study of response to subunit inactivated influenza vaccine. TCRdb processed the RT-PCR reads anew with MiXCR; each CDR3 protein has one entry. The sample shows about 700,000 distinct CDR3 sequences, about 15% of them seen only once. The input for sequencing was PBMCs from blood, taken about 11 days after vaccination. Receptors were obtained from a man in his forties or fifties who received an inactivated influenza vaccine.

This clonotype was counted ten times or more. This chain uses TRBV4-3 with TRBJ2-1; no clear D. The CDR3 consists of 14 residues. V was trimmed by 3 bases and J by 4 bases, leaving 10 bases between them. CDR1 and CDR2 from the germline V gene are LGHNA and YSLEER. CDR3 amino acids: CASSHGPGYNEQFF. The CDR3, as DNA: TGCGCCAGCAGCCACGGACCCGGATACAATGAGCAGTTCTTC.

The sample holds a few counts of this clonotype. The chain combines TRBV7-9 with TRBJ1-6, with D possibly TRBD1 on 6 matching bases. This CDR3 is built from 15 residues. V lost 5 bases and J lost 4, with 12 bases in between. Germline CDR1 SEHNR, CDR2 FQNEAQ (reference sequence). The CDR3 here is CASSLTGQYNSPLHF. The DNA of the CDR3 is TGTGCCAGCAGCCTCACTGGACAGTATAATTCACCCCTCCACTTT.

This clonotype was observed at least ten times. V gene TRBV28 combines with J gene TRBJ1-6; tentative D call: TRBD1 (5 bases). The CDR3 is made up of 15 amino acids. Trimming took off 6 bases at V and 4 bases at J, with 13 bases between the two ends. Germline CDR1 is MDHEN and CDR2 is SYDVKM. CDR3 sequence reads: CASSDGTRYNSPLHF. The CDR3, as DNA: TGTGCCAGCAGCGACGGGACGCGTTATAATTCACCCCTCCACTTT.

This clonotype has only a few counts. V is TRBV5-1 and J is TRBJ2-6; D remains ambiguous. Trimming stripped 2 bases from V and 3 bases from J, with 21 bases between. CDR1 SGHRS and CDR2 YFSETQ come from the germline V gene. The CDR3 sequence is 19 residues long. CDR3 nucleotides: TGCGCCAGCAGCTTCAGACCGGGCAAGGCCGTGAATGGGGCCAACGTCCTGACTTTC. Amino acids: CASSFRPGKAVNGANVLTF.

This clonotype was seen a few times. This chain links TRBV12-3 or TRBV12-4 with TRBJ2-7; D might be TRBD2 (6 bases). This CDR3 region has 17 residues. The V end was cut by 8 bases, the J end by 0 bases, with 23 bases between. CDR3 region: CASRRTGSSASSYEQYF. The CDR3 DNA is TGTGCCAGCCGACGGACTGGTTCTAGCGCGAGCTCCTACGAGCAGTACTTC.

This clonotype was seen at least ten times. The gene calls are TRBV12-3 or TRBV12-4 and TRBJ2-2; D gene unclear. The ends were cut back, 6 bases at V and 2 bases at J, with 13 bases in the middle. The CDR3 has 15 amino acids. The CDR3 coding sequence is TGTGCCAGCAGCGAATACAAACCTAACACCGGGGAGCTGTTTTTT. Its protein is CASSEYKPNTGELFF.

V and J are TRBV7-9 and TRBJ1-2, with D unclear. The CDR3 is 14 residues long. Looked up from germline, CDR1 is SEHNR and CDR2 is FQNEAQ (reference sequence). Trimming pared 5 bases from V and 4 bases from J, leaving 14 bases between. The CDR3: CASSRLIKGYGYTF. The CDR3 DNA sequence: TGTGCCAGCAGCAGACTGATCAAGGGCTATGGCTACACCTTC.

The genes are TRBV9 and TRBJ2-7; D could derive from TRBD1 or TRBD2 (5 bases each). Germline loops: CDR1 SGDLS, CDR2 YYNGEE. This CDR3 contains 14 residues. Trimming removed 3 bases at V and 5 bases at J, with 15 bases between. This CDR3 is CASSARGGQDEQYF. CDR3 nucleotide sequence: TGTGCCAGCAGCGCCCGGGGCGGGCAAGACGAGCAGTACTTC.

The CDR3 reads CASSSEAYNEQFF. Here the CDR3 DNA reads TGCGCCAGCAGCTCTGAGGCCTACAATGAGCAGTTCTTC. V gene TRBV4-3 combines with J gene TRBJ2-1; unclear D gene. This CDR3 contains 13 residues. Germline V gene sequence: CDR1 LGHNA, CDR2 YSLEER. V was pared by 5 bases and J by 2 bases, with 7 bases between.

This sequence joins TRBV28 and TRBJ2-3; TRBD2 matches 13 bases. Germline CDR1 MDHEN, CDR2 SYDVKM. V was clipped by 6 bases and J by 2 bases; unmatched bases: 5. CDR3 length equals 16 residues. This chain's CDR3 is CASSLTSGRDTDTQYF. CDR3 sequence (DNA): TGTGCCAGCAGCTTAACTAGCGGGAGGGACACAGATACGCAGTATTTT.

The chain has TRBV6-1 and TRBJ2-7; D may be TRBD1 or TRBD2 (7 bases each). Germline-derived CDR1 and CDR2 are MNHNS and SASEGT. This CDR3 comprises 14 residues. The V end was cut by 6 bases, the J end by 0 bases, with 12 bases between. CDR3 sequence: CASRQGGSSYEQYF. The CDR3, as DNA: TGTGCCAGCAGGCAGGGGGGGAGCTCCTACGAGCAGTACTTC.

This clonotype was found many times. The chain has TRBV29-1 and TRBJ1-2; 7 positions match TRBD1. In germline, CDR1 is SQVTM, CDR2 ANQGSEA. The trim removed 6 bases at V and 8 bases at J, leaving 9 bases unmatched. The CDR3 runs 12 residues. This CDR3 reads CSVTGTVSGYTF. The CDR3 DNA sequence: TGCAGCGTGACGGGGACAGTAAGCGGCTACACCTTC.